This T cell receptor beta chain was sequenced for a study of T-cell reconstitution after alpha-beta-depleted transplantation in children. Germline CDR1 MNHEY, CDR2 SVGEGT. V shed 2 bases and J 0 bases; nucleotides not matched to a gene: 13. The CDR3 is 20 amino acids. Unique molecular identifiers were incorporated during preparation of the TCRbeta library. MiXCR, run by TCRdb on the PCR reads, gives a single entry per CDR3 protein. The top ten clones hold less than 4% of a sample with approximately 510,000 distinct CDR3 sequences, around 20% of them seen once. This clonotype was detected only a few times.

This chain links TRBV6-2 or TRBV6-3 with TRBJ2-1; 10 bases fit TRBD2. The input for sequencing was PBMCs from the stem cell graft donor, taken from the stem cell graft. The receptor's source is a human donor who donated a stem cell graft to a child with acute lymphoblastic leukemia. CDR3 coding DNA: TGTGCCAGCAGTTACCTTGTAAGAGCGGGAGGGGGGCTCTCCTACAATGAGCAGTTCTTC. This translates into CASSYLVRAGGGLSYNEQFF.